This T cell receptor (beta chain) is from a study of OX40 agonist ivuxolimab in advanced cancers. Turning to the study itself: Prior anti-PD-1, anti-PD-L1 or anti-CTLA-4 therapy was allowed; around 40% had some.

Trimming pared 2 bases from V and 8 bases from J, leaving 9 bases between. In germline, CDR1 is SGHTA, CDR2 FQGTGA. The CDR3 has 13 residues. This clone was counted a single time. The repertoire was sequenced with immunoSEQ multiplex PCR; TCRdb's copy has only in-frame clones and lacks some. Of 20,000 or so clones listed, around 90% are singletons. This clonotype was obtained from an adult with an advanced solid tumor such as melanoma, head and neck, liver or kidney cancer. The chain combines TRBV7-3 with TRBJ2-2; no clear D. The sample here was CD4+ or CD8+ T cells sorted from blood, taken in a trial of the OX40 agonist ivuxolimab. The chain's CDR3 is CASSLLESGELFF. The CDR3 DNA is TGTGCCAGCAGCTTACTGGAATCTGGGGAGCTGTTTTTT.